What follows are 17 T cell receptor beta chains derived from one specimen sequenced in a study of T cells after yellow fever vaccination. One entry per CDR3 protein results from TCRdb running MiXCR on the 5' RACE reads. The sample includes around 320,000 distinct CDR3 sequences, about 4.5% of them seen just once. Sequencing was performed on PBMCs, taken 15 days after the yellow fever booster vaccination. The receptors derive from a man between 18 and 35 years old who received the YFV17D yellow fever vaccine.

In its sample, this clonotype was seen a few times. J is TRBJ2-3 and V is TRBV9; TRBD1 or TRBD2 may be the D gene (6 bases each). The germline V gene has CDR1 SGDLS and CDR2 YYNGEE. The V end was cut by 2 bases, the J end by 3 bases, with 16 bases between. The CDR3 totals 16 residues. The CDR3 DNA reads TGTGCCAGCAGCGTCCAGGGGACGGGGGAGACAGATACGCAGTATTTT. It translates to CASSVQGTGETDTQYF.

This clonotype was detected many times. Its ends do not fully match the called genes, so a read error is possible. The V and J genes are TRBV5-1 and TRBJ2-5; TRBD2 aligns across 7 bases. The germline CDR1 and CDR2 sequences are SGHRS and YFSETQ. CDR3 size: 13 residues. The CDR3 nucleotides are TGTGCCAGCAGCTTCCCGGGGGGAGAGACCCAGTACTTC. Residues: CASSFPGGETQYF.

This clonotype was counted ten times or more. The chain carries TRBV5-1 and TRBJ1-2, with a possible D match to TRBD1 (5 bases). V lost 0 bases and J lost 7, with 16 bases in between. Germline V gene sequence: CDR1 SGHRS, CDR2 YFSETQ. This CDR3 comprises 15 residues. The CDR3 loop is CASSLDLGGESGYTF. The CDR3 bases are TGCGCCAGCAGCTTGGACCTAGGAGGGGAAAGTGGCTACACCTTC.

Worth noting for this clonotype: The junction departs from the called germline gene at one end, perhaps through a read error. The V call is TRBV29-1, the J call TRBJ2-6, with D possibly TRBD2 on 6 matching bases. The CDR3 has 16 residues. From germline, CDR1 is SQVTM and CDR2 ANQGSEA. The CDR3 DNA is TGCAGCGTTGAAGTAGGGGAGGCGTATGGGGCCAACTTCCTGACTTTC. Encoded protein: CSVEVGEAYGANFLTF.

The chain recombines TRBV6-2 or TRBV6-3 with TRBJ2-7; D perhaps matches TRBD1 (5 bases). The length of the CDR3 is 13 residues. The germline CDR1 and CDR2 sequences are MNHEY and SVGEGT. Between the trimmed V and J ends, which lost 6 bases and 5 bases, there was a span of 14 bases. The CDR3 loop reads CASSPLRTHEQYV. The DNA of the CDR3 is TGTGCCAGCAGCCCCCTTAGGACACACGAGCAGTACGTC.

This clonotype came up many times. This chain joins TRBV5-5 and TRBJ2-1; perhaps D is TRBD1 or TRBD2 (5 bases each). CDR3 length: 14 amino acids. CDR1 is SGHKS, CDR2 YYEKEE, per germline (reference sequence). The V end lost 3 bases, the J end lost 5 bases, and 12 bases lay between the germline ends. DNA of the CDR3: TGTGCCAGCAGCTGGGTCTCGGGACACAATGAGCAGTTCTTC. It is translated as CASSWVSGHNEQFF. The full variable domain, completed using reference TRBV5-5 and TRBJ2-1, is DAGVTQSPTHLIKTRGQQVTLRCSPISGHKSVSWYQQVLGQGPQFIFQYYEKEERGRGNFPDRFSARQFPNYSSELNVNALLLGDSALYLCASSWVSGHNEQFFGPGTRLTVL.

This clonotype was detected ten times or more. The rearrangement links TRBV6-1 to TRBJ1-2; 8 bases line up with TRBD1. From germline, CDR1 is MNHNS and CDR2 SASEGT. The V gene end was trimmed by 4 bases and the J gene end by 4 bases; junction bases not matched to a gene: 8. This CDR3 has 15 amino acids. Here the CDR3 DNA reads TGTGCCAGCAGTGTCCAGGGGGCGCTTCCCTATGGCTACACCTTC. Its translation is CASSVQGALPYGYTF.

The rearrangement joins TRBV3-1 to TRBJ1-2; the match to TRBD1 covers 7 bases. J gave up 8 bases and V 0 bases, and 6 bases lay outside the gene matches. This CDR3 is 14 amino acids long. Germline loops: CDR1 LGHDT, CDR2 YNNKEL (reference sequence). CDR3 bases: TGTGCCAGCAGCCAAGAGATGGAGGGGGCAGGCTACACCTTC. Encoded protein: CASSQEMEGAGYTF.

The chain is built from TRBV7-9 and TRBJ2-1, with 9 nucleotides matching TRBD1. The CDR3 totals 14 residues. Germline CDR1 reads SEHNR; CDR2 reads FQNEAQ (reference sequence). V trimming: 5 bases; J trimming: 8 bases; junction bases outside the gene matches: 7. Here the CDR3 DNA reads TGTGCCAGCAGCGGCCGGGACAGGGTCGATGAGCAGTTCTTC. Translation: CASSGRDRVDEQFF.

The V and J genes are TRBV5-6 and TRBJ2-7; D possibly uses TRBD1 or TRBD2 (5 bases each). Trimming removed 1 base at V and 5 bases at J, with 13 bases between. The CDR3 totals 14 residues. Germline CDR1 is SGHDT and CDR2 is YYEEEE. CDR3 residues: CASSLSGQANEQYF. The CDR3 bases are TGTGCCAGCAGCTTGTCGGGGCAGGCCAACGAGCAGTACTTC.

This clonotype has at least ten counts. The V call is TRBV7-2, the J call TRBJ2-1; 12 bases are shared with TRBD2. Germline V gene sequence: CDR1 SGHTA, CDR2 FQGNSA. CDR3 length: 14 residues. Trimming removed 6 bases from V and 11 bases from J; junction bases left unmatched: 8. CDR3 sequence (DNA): TGTGCCAGCAGATCCGGGACTAGCGGGCCAAAGCAGTTCTTC. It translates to CASRSGTSGPKQFF.

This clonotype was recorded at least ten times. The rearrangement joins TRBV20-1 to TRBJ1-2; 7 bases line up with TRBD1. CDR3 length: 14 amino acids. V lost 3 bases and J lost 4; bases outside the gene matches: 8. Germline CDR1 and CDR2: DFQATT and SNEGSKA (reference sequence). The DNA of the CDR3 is TGCAGTGCTAGCGGGACAGTCAAGACCTATGGCTACACCTTC. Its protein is CSASGTVKTYGYTF.

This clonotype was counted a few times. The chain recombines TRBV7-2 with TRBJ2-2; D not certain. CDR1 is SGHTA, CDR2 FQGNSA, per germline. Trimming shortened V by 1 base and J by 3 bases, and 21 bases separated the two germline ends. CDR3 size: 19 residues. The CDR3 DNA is TGTGCCAGCAGCTTAGTCCCCGGTAGAGGCGGTCCAGACACCGGGGAGCTGTTTTTT. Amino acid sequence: CASSLVPGRGGPDTGELFF.

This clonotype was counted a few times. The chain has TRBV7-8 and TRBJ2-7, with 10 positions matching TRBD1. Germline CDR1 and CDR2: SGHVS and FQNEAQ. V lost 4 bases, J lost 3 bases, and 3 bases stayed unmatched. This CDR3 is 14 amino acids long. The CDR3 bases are TGTGCCAGCAGCTACCGGGACAGGGGCTACGAGCAGTACTTC. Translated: CASSYRDRGYEQYF. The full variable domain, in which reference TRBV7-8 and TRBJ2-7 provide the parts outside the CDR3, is GAGVSQSPRYKVAKRGQDVALRCDPISGHVSLFWYQQALGQGPEFLTYFQNEAQLDKSGLPSDRFFAERPEGSVSTLKIQRTQQEDSAVYLCASSYRDRGYEQYFGPGTRLTVT.

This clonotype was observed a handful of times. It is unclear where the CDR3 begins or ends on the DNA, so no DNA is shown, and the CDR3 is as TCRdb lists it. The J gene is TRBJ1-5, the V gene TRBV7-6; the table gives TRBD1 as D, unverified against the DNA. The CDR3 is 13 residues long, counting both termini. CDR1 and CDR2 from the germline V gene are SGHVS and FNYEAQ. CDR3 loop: CASSFGAGQPQHF.

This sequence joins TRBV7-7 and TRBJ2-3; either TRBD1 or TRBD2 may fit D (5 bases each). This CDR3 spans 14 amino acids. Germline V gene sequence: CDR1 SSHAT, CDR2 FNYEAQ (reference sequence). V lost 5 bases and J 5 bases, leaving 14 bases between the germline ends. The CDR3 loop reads CASSRRGAGDTQYF. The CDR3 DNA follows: TGTGCCAGCAGCCGGCGAGGGGCAGGAGATACGCAGTATTTT.

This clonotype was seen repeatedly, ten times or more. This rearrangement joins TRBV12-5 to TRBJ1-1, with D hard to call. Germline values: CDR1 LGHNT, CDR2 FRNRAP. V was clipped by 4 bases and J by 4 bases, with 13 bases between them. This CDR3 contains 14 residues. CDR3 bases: TGTGCTAGTGGTTCGATTCGGGGAGGCACTGAAGCTTTCTTT. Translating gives CASGSIRGGTEAFF.